These 10 T cell receptor beta chains came from one sample sequenced in a study of shared clonotypes between healthy human individuals. Naive CD8 cells lacked CD45RO, underwent positive selection for CCR7 and left out terminally differentiated effector memory CD45RA+ cells. Using immunoSEQ multiplex PCR, the repertoire was profiled, and TCRdb retains in-frame clones only, with some absent. The sample yields about 2.1 million clones, about 92% seen once. The specimen was naive CD8+ T cells from PBMCs. These receptors all stem from a man aged 18 to 30 in good health. Some clones in this sample may be carry-over from other donors' samples.

This rearrangement joins TRBV7-9 to TRBJ2-5; 9 bases map to TRBD1. CDR1 SEHNR and CDR2 FQNEAQ come from the germline V gene (reference sequence). This CDR3 has 16 residues. J was trimmed by 1 base and V by 5 bases; bases with no gene match: 8. The CDR3 nucleotides are TGTGCCAGCAGCGCGGACAGGGGACAGTCCCAAGAGACCCAGTACTTC. As protein: CASSADRGQSQETQYF.

J is TRBJ2-1 and V is TRBV7-9, with TRBD2 as a possible D gene (6 bases). The V gene's germline CDR1 is SEHNR and CDR2 FQNEAQ (reference sequence). V lost 1 base and J 8 bases, leaving 12 bases between the germline ends. CDR3 length equals 14 residues. CDR3 protein: CASSLVLASDEQFF. The CDR3 DNA reads as TGTGCCAGCAGCTTAGTTCTAGCTAGCGATGAGCAGTTCTTC.

V is TRBV28 and J is TRBJ2-7, with D unclear. CDR3 length equals 15 residues. Germline V gene lookup returns CDR1 MDHEN and CDR2 SYDVKM. Deletions cut 2 bases from V and 0 bases from J, with 11 bases between. In DNA form, the CDR3 reads TGTGCCAGCAGTTTACGGCAGGAGCTCTCCTACGAGCAGTACTTC. Translated, it gives CASSLRQELSYEQYF.

The chain has TRBV27 and TRBJ1-2, with D maybe TRBD1 (5 bases). The CDR3 runs to 15 residues. Trimming pared 4 bases from V and 2 bases from J, leaving 14 bases between. The germline V gene has CDR1 MNHEY and CDR2 SMNVEV (reference sequence). The CDR3 bases are TGTGCCAGCAGTTCCGCCCCCCGGGACAACTATGGCTACACCTTC. Translation: CASSSAPRDNYGYTF.

The rearrangement joins TRBV11-2 to TRBJ2-3, with 11 bases matching TRBD2. V shed 5 bases, J shed 6 bases, and the junction held 10 bases outside the gene matches. Germline V lookup: CDR1 SGHAT, CDR2 FQNNGV. This CDR3 contains 16 residues. The CDR3 DNA follows: TGTGCCAGCAGCCCGATTAGCGGGAGGGCCATGGATACGCAGTATTTT. Its translation: CASSPISGRAMDTQYF. Together with reference TRBV11-2 and TRBJ2-3, the CDR3 gives the full variable domain: EAGVAQSPRYKIIEKRQSVAFWCNPISGHATLYWYQQILGQGPKLLIQFQNNGVVDDSQLPKDRFSAERLKGVDSTLKIQPAKLEDSAVYLCASSPISGRAMDTQYFGPGTRLTVL.

The rearrangement joins TRBV5-4 to TRBJ2-2; D is unresolved. Trimming took off 1 base at V and 5 bases at J, with 6 bases between the two ends. Germline V gene sequence: CDR1 SGHNT, CDR2 YYREEE (reference sequence). CDR3 length: 13 amino acids. CDR3 in DNA: TGTGCCAGCAGCTTGTTCCCTACCGGGGAGCTGTTTTTT. Translation gives CASSLFPTGELFF.

The chain employs TRBV13 and TRBJ2-7; a possible D gene is TRBD2 (5 bases). Germline CDR1 is PRHDT and CDR2 is FYEKMQ (reference sequence). This CDR3 has 14 residues. Between the trimmed V and J ends, which lost 3 bases and 6 bases, there was a span of 15 bases. CDR3 coding DNA: TGTGCCAGCAGCTTCACCCTCGGGATAGGCGAGCAGTACTTC. It encodes CASSFTLGIGEQYF. Variable domain in full (rest from reference TRBV13 and TRBJ2-7): AAGVIQSPRHLIKEKRETATLKCYPIPRHDTVYWYQQGPGQDPQFLISFYEKMQSDKGSIPDRFSAQQFSDYHSELNMSSLELGDSALYFCASSFTLGIGEQYFGPGTRLTVT.

Concerning this clone: The same CDR3 can be traced to other DNA sequences in this sample. The rearrangement links TRBV19 to TRBJ1-1; D may be TRBD1 (6 bases). This CDR3 is 14 amino acids long. The V gene's germline CDR1 is LNHDA and CDR2 SQIVND (reference sequence). V was pared by 1 base and J by 0 bases, with 6 bases between. CDR3 protein: CASSIGGLNTEAFF. CDR3 coding DNA: TGTGCCAGTAGTATAGGGGGGCTGAACACTGAAGCTTTCTTT.

The J gene is TRBJ2-3, the V gene TRBV7-9; 12 positions match TRBD2. Germline-derived CDR1 and CDR2 are SEHNR and FQNEAQ (reference sequence). V dropped 1 base and J dropped 3; count of bases not matched to a gene: 2. The CDR3 spans 16 residues. As DNA, the CDR3 is TGTGCCAGCAGCTTAGGGGGGACTAGCGGGACAGATACGCAGTATTTT. Protein sequence: CASSLGGTSGTDTQYF. The full variable domain, its missing parts supplied by reference TRBV7-9 and TRBJ2-3, is DTGVSQNPRHKITKRGQNVTFRCDPISEHNRLYWYRQTLGQGPEFLTYFQNEAQLEKSRLLSDRFSAERPKGSFSTLEIQRTEQGDSAMYLCASSLGGTSGTDTQYFGPGTRLTVL.

The rearrangement links TRBV4-1 to TRBJ1-2, with TRBD1 as a possible D gene (6 bases). V was clipped by 3 bases and J by 6 bases, with 17 bases between them. CDR3 length: 15 amino acids. The V gene's germline CDR1 is MGHRA and CDR2 YSYEKL. In nucleotides, the CDR3 is TGCGCCAGCAGCCAGGGGGGCGGGATTCACGATGGCTACACCTTC. This gives the protein CASSQGGGIHDGYTF.